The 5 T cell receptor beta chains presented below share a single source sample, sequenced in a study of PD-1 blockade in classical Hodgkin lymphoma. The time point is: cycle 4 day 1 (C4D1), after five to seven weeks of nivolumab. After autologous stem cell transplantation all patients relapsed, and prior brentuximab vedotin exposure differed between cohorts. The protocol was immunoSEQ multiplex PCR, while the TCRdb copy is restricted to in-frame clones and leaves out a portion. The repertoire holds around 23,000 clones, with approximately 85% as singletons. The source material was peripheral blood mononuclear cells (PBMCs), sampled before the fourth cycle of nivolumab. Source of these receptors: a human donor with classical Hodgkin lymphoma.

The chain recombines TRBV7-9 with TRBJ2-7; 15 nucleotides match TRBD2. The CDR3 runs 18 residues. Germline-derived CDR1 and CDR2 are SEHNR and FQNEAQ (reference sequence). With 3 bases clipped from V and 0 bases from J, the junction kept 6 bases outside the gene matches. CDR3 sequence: CASSLGLAGGGSSYEQYF. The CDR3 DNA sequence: TGTGCCAGCAGCTTGGGACTAGCGGGAGGTGGGAGCTCCTACGAGCAGTACTTC.

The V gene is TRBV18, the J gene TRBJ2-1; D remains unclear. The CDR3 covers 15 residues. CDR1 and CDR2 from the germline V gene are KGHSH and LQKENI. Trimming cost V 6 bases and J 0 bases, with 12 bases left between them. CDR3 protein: CASSPTPRSYNEQFF. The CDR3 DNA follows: TGTGCCAGCTCCCCTACTCCGCGCTCCTACAATGAGCAGTTCTTC.

The CDR3 nucleotides read TGTGCCAGCAGCTTGGGTGGCGGGAGGTTCACAGATACGCAGTATTTT. Its translation: CASSLGGGRFTDTQYF. J is TRBJ2-3 and V is TRBV5-4; 8 bases agree with TRBD2. Germline V gene sequence: CDR1 SGHNT, CDR2 YYREEE (reference sequence). The V and J ends lost 0 bases and 2 bases, in that order; junction bases with no gene match: 5. This CDR3 is built from 16 residues.

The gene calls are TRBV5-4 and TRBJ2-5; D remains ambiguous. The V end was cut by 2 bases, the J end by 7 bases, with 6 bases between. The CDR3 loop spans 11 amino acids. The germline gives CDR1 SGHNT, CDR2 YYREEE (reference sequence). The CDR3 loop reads CASSLFGTQYF. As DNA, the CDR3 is TGTGCCAGCAGCTTATTTGGGACCCAGTACTTC.

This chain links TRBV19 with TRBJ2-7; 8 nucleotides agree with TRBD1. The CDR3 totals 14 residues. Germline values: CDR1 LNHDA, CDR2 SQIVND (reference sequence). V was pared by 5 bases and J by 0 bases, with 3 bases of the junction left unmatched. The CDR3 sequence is CASSEDRDSYEQYF. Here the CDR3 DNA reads TGTGCCAGTAGTGAGGACAGGGACTCCTACGAGCAGTACTTC.